The entry below gives a single TCR beta chain sequence along with its context. This sample was taken from a study of T cell responses to AZD1222 COVID-19 vaccine. Repertoires were generated with immunoSEQ multiplex PCR, while TCRdb's copy carries only in-frame clones and drops some. Of roughly 35,000 clones listed, 70% to 90% were seen once; the top ten hold roughly 9.6%. This CDR3 is built from 16 residues. Trimming at V came to 0 bases and at J to 3 bases, leaving 5 bases not matched to a gene. The germline V gene has CDR1 SGHKS and CDR2 YYEKEE (reference sequence). The TCR sequence derives from an adult who received the AZD1222 COVID-19 vaccine. The chain joins TRBV5-5 to TRBJ1-4; 7 positions agree with TRBD1. The input for sequencing was peripheral blood, taken 28 days after the second AZD1222 dose. The chain's CDR3 is CASSLVRGPANEKLFF. As DNA, the CDR3 is TGTGCCAGCAGCTTGGTAAGGGGGCCGGCTAATGAAAAACTGTTTTTT.